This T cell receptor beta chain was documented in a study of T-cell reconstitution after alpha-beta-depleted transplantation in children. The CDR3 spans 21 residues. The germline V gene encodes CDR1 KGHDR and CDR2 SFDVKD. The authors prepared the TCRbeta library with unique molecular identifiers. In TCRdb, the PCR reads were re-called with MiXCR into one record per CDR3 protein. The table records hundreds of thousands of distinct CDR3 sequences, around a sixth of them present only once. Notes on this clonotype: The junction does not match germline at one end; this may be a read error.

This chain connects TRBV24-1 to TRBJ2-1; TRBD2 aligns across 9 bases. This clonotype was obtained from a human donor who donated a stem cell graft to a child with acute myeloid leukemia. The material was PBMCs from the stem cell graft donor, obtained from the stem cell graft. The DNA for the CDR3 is TGTGCCGCCAGTGATTTTAGGCTGGACGGAGCGGGGGGCCTCCTGGTCAATGAGCAGTTCTTC. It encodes CAASDFRLDGAGGLLVNEQFF.